The source of this TCR beta chain is a study of molecular identifiers for immune sequencing clone quantification. Study-wide results and limits: Reports indicate spiked Jurkat TCR RNA from one cell could be found among one million naive cells.

A word on this clonotype: What it binds is not known. This may arise from a read error, as a much more abundant clone is one base away.

Germline V lookup: CDR1 SEHNR, CDR2 FQNEAQ (reference sequence). This CDR3 has 13 residues. In TCRdb, the PCR reads were re-called with MiXCR into one record per CDR3 protein. The sample contains hundreds of thousands of distinct CDR3 sequences, 25% of which appear only once. Naive CD8 sequencing libraries were generated from approximately 20,000 to 1,000,000 sorted cells, with 10%, 30% or 50% RNA as input. Using a CD8+CD4-CCR7+CD45RA+ phenotype, naive CD8 T cells were sorted. The material sequenced was naive CD8+ T cells from blood, with Jurkat cell RNA spiked in. Subset: FACS-sorted CD8+CD4-CCR7+CD45RA+ naive T cells. The TCR sequence derives from a human donor in good health. Some libraries in this study had Jurkat cell RNA spiked in. V is TRBV7-9 and J is TRBJ1-1; D gene ambiguous. As DNA, the CDR3 is TGTGCCACCAGCTTCGAACTGGATACTGAAGCTTTCTTT. Residues: CATSFELDTEAFF.